This T cell receptor beta chain was sequenced for a study of human CD4 T cells and Enterobacteriaceae. Study findings and constraints: Ex vivo reactivity came only from nucleotide matches to CFSE-low cultures.

The CDR3 totals 11 residues. Trimming shortened V by 6 bases and J by 8 bases, and 8 bases separated the two germline ends. Germline values: CDR1 DFQATT, CDR2 SNEGSKA (reference sequence). Memory CD4+ T cells were sorted as all CD4+ cells except CD45RA+CCR7+CD95- naive cells, over 95% pure. CD4 and CD14 magnetic microbeads positively selected total CD4+ T cells and monocytes. CD8+, CD14+, CD16+, CD56+, CD19+ and CD25-bright cells were excluded before sorting. Detection sensitivity for ex vivo total memory CD4+ was one cell in 200,000. Using immunoSEQ multiplex PCR, the repertoire was profiled, and TCRdb retains in-frame clones only, with some absent. Of 25,000 to 35,000 clones listed, 70% to 85% were seen once; the top ten hold approximately 1.5%. About this clone: Its antigen is still unknown.

This TCR came from a human donor in good health. The sequencing sample was made of memory CD4+ T cells from blood. The chain combines TRBV20-1 with TRBJ1-6; D ambiguous. In nucleotides, the CDR3 is TGCAGTGCGTCCCAGGATTCACCCCTCCACTTT. Protein: CSASQDSPLHF.